This T cell receptor (beta chain) was profiled in a study of blood T cell repertoires in COVID-19. Study-level information: Researchers got acute and convalescent COVID-19 samples from the United States, Italy and Spain. The cDNA or gDNA used as material had been derived from T cells, B-cell-depleted T cells, or PBMCs.

Original methodology: Reference gene primer amplification gave estimated nucleated cell counts. Assay: immunoSEQ multiplex PCR; the TCRdb copy retains only in-frame clones and omits some. From that table come the V and J calls and clone size; the DNA was used to work out D and trimming. The table has roughly 100,000 clones, roughly 80% seen once. The sequenced sample consisted of peripheral blood. This TCR was sampled from a human donor in a cohort sampled during active COVID-19.

The CDR3 protein is CASSSVTSGIHEQYF. The CDR3, as DNA: TGCGCCAGCAGCTCTGTGACTAGCGGGATCCACGAGCAGTACTTC. The genes are TRBV5-1 and TRBJ2-7; the match to TRBD2 covers 11 bases. Trimming cost V 3 bases and J 5 bases; bases outside gene matches: 7. The germline V gene encodes CDR1 SGHRS and CDR2 YFSETQ. The CDR3 has 15 residues.